Given below is one T cell receptor (beta chain) in context. Its antigen is still unknown. This sample is drawn from a study of beta chain features in type 1 diabetes. Points from the study as a whole: These data did not resolve whether HLA type affects TCRB rearrangement.

Trimming removed 0 bases at V and 1 base at J, with 9 bases between. The CDR3 spans 14 residues. Germline V gene data show CDR1 as GTSNPN and CDR2 as SVGIG (reference sequence). Sequenced material consisted of expressed TCRB transcripts (all of the isolated RNA was reverse transcribed). Naive, central memory and regulatory T cell samples produced a mean of approximately 4 million reads. The assay was immunoSEQ multiplex PCR, and TCRdb's table has in-frame clones only and misses some. The sample holds 400,000 to 500,000 clones, approximately 15% seen once. The material sequenced was naive CD4+ T cells from blood. The chain has TRBV30 and TRBJ1-1; a possible D gene is TRBD1 (6 bases). The sequence was collected from a man aged 25 to 45 in good health. As DNA, the CDR3 is TGTGCCTGGAGTGTAATGGGGGCGAACACTGAAGCTTTCTTT. Translating gives CAWSVMGANTEAFF.